This TCR beta chain appears in the sequencing data of a study of T cells in Graves' hyperthyroidism and ophthalmopathy. Trimming removed 1 base at V and 0 bases at J, with 13 bases between. The CDR3 has 16 residues. The germline gives CDR1 SGHRS, CDR2 YFSETQ. TCR beta CDR3 regions were amplified from RNA. The TCR CDR3 was amplified in a first-round RT-PCR using the HTBI primer set. TCRdb passed the multiplex PCR reads through MiXCR, listing each CDR3 protein once. This sample has fewer than 650,000 distinct CDR3 sequences; around 50% occur once, and the top ten carry roughly 45%. At least ten counts were recorded for this clonotype. Researchers barred patients who had uncontrolled infection, other autoimmune disease, pregnancy or lactation.

The clonotype was recovered from an adult woman with Graves' disease, either hyperthyroidism or ophthalmopathy (not recorded which). What was sequenced was peripheral blood or thyroid tissue (not recorded which). The chain uses TRBV5-1 and TRBJ1-1, with D tentatively TRBD1 (5 bases). CDR3 amino acids: CASSLTTGAVNTEAFF. The CDR3 DNA sequence: TGCGCCAGCAGCTTGACAACCGGGGCAGTGAACACTGAAGCTTTCTTT. Variable domain in full (rest from reference TRBV5-1 and TRBJ1-1): KAGVTQTPRYLIKTRGQQVTLSCSPISGHRSVSWYQQTPGQGLQFLFEYFSETQRNKGNFPGRFSGRQFSNSRSEMNVSTLELGDSALYLCASSLTTGAVNTEAFFGQGTRLTVV.